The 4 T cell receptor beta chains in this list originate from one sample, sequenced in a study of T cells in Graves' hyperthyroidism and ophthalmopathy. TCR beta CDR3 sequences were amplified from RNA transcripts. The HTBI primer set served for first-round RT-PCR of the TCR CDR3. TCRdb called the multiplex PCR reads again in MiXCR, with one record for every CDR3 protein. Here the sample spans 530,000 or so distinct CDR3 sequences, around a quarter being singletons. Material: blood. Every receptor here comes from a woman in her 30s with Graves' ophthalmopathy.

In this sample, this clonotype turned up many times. CDR3 nucleotides: TGCAGCGTTGGGCGGGGGAACTACGAGCAGTACTTC. Its translation is CSVGRGNYEQYF. V usage is TRBV29-1 and J usage is TRBJ2-7, with 7 bases aligning to TRBD2. The CDR3 runs to 12 residues. Germline V gene data show CDR1 as SQVTM and CDR2 as ANQGSEA. V gave up 4 bases and J gave up 3 bases; unmatched junction bases: 3.

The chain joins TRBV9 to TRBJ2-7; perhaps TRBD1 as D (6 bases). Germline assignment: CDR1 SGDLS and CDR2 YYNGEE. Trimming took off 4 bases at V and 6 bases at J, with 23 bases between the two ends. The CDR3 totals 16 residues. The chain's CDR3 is CASSPRGVQGLSEQYF. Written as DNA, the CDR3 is TGTGCCAGCAGCCCCCGAGGGGTCCAGGGGCTATCCGAGCAGTACTTC.

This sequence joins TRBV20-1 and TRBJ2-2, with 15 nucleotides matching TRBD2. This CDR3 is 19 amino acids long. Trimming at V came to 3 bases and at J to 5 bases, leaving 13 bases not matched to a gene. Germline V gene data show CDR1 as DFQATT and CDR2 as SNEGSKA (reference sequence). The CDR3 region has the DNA TGCAGTGCTAGGGGCCCCGGACTAGCGGGGGGGCCGCGAACCGGGGAGCTGTTTTTT. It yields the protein CSARGPGLAGGPRTGELFF.

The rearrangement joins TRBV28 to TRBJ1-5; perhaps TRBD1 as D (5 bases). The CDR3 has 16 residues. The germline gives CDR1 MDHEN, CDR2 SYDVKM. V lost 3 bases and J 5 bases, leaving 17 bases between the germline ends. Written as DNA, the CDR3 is TGTGCCAGCAGTTTTTTCCCCCGGGACGGCTATCAGCCCCAGCATTTT. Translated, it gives CASSFFPRDGYQPQHF.